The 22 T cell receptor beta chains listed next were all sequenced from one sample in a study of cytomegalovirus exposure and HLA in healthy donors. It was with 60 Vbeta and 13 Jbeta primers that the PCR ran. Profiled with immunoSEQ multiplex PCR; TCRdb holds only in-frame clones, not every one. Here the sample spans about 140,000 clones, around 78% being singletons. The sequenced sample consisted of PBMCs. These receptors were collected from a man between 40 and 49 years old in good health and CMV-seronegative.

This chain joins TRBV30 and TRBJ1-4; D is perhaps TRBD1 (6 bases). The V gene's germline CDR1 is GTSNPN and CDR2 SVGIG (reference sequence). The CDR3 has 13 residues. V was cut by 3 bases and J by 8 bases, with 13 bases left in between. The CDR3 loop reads CAWRPGVHEKLFF. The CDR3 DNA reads TGTGCCTGGAGGCCAGGGGTCCACGAAAAACTGTTTTTT.

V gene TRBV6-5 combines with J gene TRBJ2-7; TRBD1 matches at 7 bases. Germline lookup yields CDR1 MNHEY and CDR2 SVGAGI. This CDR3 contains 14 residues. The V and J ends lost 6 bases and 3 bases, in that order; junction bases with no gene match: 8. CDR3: CASSRTQGVYEQYF. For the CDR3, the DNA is TGTGCCAGCAGCCGGACGCAGGGGGTCTACGAGCAGTACTTC.

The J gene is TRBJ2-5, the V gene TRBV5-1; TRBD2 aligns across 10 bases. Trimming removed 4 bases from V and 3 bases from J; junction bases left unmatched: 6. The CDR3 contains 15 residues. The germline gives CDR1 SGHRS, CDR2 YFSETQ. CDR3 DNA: TGCGCCAGCAGCGGACGGACTAGCGGAAAAGAGACCCAGTACTTC. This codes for CASSGRTSGKETQYF.

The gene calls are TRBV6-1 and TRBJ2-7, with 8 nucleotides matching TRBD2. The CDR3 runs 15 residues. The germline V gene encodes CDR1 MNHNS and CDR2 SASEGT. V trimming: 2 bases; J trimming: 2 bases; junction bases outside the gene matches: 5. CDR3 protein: CASSEMVAGTYEQYF. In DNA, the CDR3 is TGTGCCAGCAGTGAAATGGTAGCGGGGACCTACGAGCAGTACTTC.

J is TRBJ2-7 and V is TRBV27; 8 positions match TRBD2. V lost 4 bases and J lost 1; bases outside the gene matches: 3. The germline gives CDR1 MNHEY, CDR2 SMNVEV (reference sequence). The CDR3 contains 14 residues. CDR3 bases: TGTGCCAGCAGTTACGAGCGGGGGTCCTACGAGCAGTACTTC. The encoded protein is CASSYERGSYEQYF.

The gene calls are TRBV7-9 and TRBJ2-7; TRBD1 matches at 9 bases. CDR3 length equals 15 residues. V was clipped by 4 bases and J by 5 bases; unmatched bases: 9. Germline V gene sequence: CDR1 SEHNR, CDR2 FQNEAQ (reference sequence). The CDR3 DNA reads TGTGCCAGCAGCTCTAGTTGGGACAGGGCCCACGAGCAGTACTTC. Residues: CASSSSWDRAHEQYF.

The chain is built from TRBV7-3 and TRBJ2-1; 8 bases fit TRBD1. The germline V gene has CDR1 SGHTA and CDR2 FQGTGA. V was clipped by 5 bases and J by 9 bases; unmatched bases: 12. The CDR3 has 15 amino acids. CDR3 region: CASSPGQVSISEQFF. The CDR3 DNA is TGTGCCAGCAGCCCGGGACAGGTTTCAATCAGTGAGCAGTTCTTC. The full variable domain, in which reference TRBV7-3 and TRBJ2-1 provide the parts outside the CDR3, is GAGVSQTPSNKVTEKGKYVELRCDPISGHTALYWYRQSLGQGPEFLIYFQGTGAADDSGLPNDRFFAVRPEGSVSTLKIQRTERGDSAVYLCASSPGQVSISEQFFGPGTRLTVL.

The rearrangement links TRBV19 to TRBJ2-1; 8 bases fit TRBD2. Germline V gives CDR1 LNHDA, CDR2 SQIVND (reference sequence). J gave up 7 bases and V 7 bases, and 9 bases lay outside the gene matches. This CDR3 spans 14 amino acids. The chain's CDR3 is CASKVSGSWNEQFF. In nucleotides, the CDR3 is TGTGCCAGTAAAGTCAGCGGGAGCTGGAATGAGCAGTTCTTC.

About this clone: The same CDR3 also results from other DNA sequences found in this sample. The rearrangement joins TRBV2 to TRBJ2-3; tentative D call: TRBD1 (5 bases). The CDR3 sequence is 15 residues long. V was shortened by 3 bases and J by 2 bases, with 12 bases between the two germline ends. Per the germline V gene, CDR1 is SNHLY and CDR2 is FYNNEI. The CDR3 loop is CASSDGQGSTDTQYF. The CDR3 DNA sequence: TGTGCCAGCAGTGACGGCCAGGGATCCACAGATACGCAGTATTTT.

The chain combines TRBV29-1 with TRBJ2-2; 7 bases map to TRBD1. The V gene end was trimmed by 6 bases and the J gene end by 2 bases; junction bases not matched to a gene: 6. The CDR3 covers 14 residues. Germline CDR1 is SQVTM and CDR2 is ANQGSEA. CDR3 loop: CSVSTGINTGELFF. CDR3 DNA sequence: TGCAGCGTATCGACAGGGATAAACACCGGGGAGCTGTTTTTT.

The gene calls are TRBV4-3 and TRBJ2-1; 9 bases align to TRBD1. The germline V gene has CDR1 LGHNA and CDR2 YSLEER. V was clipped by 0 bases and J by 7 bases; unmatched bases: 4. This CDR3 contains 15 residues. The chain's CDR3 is CASSQDRDRVNEQFF. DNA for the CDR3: TGCGCCAGCAGCCAAGATCGGGACAGGGTTAATGAGCAGTTCTTC.

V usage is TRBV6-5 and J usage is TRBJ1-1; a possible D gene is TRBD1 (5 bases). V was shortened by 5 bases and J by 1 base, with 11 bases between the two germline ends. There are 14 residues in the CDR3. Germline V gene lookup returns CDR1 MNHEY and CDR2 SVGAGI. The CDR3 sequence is CASSLSTGNTEAFF. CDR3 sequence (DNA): TGTGCCAGCAGTCTCTCTACAGGGAACACTGAAGCTTTCTTT.

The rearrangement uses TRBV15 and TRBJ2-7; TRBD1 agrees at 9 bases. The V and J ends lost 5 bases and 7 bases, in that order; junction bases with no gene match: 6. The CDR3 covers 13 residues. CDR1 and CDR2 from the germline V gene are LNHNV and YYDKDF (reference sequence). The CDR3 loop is CATSRETGGEQYF. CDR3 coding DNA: TGTGCCACCAGCCGCGAGACAGGGGGGGAGCAGTACTTC.

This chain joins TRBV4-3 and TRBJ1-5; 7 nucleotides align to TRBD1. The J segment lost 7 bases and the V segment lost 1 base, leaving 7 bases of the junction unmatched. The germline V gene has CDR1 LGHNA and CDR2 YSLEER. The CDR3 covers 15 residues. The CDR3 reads CASSQGTRGAQPQHF. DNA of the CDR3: TGCGCCAGCAGCCAAGGGACCAGGGGGGCCCAGCCCCAGCATTTT.

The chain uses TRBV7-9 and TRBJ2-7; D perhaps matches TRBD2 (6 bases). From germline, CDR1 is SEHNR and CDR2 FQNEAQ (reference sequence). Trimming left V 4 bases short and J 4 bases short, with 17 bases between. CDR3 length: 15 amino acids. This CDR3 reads CASSSGDTGWYEQYF. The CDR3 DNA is TGTGCCAGCAGCTCGGGGGATACGGGGTGGTACGAGCAGTACTTC.

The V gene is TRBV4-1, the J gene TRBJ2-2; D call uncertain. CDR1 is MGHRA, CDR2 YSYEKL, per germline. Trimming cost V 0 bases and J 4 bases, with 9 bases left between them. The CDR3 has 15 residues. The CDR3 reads CASSQDPGATGELFF. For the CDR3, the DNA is TGCGCCAGCAGCCAAGATCCGGGTGCCACCGGGGAGCTGTTTTTT.

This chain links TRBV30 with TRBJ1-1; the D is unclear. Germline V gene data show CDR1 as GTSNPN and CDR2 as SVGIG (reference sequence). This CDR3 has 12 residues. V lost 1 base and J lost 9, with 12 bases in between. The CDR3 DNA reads TGTGCCTGGAGTGGGGCCCCCAGGAAAGCTTTCTTT. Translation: CAWSGAPRKAFF.

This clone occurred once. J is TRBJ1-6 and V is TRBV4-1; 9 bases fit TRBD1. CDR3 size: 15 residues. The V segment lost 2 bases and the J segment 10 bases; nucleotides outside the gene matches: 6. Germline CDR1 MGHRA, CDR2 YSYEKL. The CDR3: CASSQPGQGRSPLHF. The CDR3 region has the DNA TGCGCCAGCAGCCAACCGGGACAGGGAAGGTCACCCCTCCACTTT.

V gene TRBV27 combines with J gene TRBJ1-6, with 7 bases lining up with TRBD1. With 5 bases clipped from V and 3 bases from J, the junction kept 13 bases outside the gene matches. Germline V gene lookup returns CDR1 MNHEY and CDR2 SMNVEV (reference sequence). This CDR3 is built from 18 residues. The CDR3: CASSPGPGQQYYNSPLHF. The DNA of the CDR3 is TGTGCCAGCAGTCCGGGGCCGGGACAGCAATACTATAATTCACCCCTCCACTTT.

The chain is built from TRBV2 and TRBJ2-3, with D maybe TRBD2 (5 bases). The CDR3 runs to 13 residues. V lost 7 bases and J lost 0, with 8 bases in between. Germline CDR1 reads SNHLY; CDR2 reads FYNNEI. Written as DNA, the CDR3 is TGTGCCAGCATGAGGACTAGCACAGATACGCAGTATTTT. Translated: CASMRTSTDTQYF.

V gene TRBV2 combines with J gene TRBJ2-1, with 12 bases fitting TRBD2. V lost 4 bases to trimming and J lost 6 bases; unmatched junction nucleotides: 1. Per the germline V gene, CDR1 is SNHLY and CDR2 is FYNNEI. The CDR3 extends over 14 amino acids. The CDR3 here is CASSGLAGVNEQFF. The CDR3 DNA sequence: TGTGCCAGCAGTGGACTAGCGGGGGTCAATGAGCAGTTCTTC.

CDR3: CASSQERWTGTDNEQFF. CDR3 DNA: TGTGCCAGCAGCCAAGAGCGCTGGACAGGGACGGACAATGAGCAGTTCTTC. The chain uses TRBV14 and TRBJ2-1, with 8 bases fitting TRBD1. Germline lookup yields CDR1 SGHDN and CDR2 FVKESK. This CDR3 contains 17 residues. With V trimmed by 0 bases and J by 5 bases, 9 bases remained unmatched. The entire variable domain, with the rest obtained from reference TRBV14 and TRBJ2-1, is as follows: EAGVTQFPSHSVIEKGQTVTLRCDPISGHDNLYWYRRVMGKEIKFLLHFVKESKQDESGMPNNRFLAERTGGTYSTLKVQPAELEDSGVYFCASSQERWTGTDNEQFFGPGTRLTVL.